A single sample gave rise to the 15 T cell receptor beta chains below, sequenced in a study of patients and donors after allogeneic stem cell transplantation. Each CDR3 protein is one row after TCRdb ran MiXCR on the RT-PCR reads. The table lists tens of thousands of distinct CDR3 sequences, around 5% of them singletons. The sequenced sample consisted of blood, either unsorted or a sorted T cell fraction (not recorded which). The source of these receptors is a human donor who was either an allogeneic HSCT recipient or a stem cell or donor lymphocyte infusion donor (not recorded which). It is not recorded whose cells these are; they may come from a transplant donor.

Many counts were recorded for this clonotype. The CDR3, as DNA: TGCAGCGGACAGGGGGATTCTTACGAGCAGTACTTC. Translation gives CSGQGDSYEQYF. The rearrangement uses TRBV29-1 and TRBJ2-7; the match to TRBD1 covers 9 bases. The V gene's germline CDR1 is SQVTM and CDR2 ANQGSEA. The length of the CDR3 is 12 residues. V was clipped by 7 bases and J by 4 bases; unmatched bases: 5.

Many counts were recorded for this clonotype. The chain uses TRBV11-3 and TRBJ2-1; TRBD2 agrees at 12 bases. With V trimmed by 5 bases and J by 0 bases, 5 bases remained unmatched. The CDR3 runs 17 residues. CDR1 SGHNT and CDR2 YENEEA come from the germline V gene. The CDR3 DNA reads as TGTGCCAGCAGCCCCTGGACTAGCGGGGACTCCTACAATGAGCAGTTCTTC. It encodes CASSPWTSGDSYNEQFF.

This clonotype was observed at least ten times. The rearrangement links TRBV20-1 to TRBJ2-3; a possible D gene is TRBD2 (6 bases). V dropped 4 bases and J dropped 2 bases, with 19 bases sitting between them. This CDR3 comprises 16 residues. The germline CDR1 and CDR2 sequences are DFQATT and SNEGSKA (reference sequence). The CDR3 here is CSAMPFGGWATDTQYF. For the CDR3, the DNA is TGCAGTGCTATGCCCTTTGGGGGGTGGGCCACAGATACGCAGTATTTT.

Ten or more counts support this clonotype. This sequence joins TRBV12-3 or TRBV12-4 and TRBJ1-4; D is undetermined. Trimming took 6 bases from V and 4 from J, leaving 12 bases between them. CDR3 length: 14 amino acids. The CDR3 sequence is CASSLAVGNEKLFF. The CDR3 nucleotides are TGTGCCAGCAGCCTCGCTGTAGGTAATGAAAAACTGTTTTTT.

J is TRBJ1-5 and V is TRBV6-6; D might be TRBD1 (5 bases). Looked up from germline, CDR1 is MNHNY and CDR2 is SVGAGI (reference sequence). The CDR3 extends over 13 amino acids. V was cut by 6 bases and J by 5 bases, with 11 bases left in between. The CDR3 sequence: CASSLQTDQPQHF. The CDR3 DNA is TGTGCCAGCAGCCTACAGACAGATCAGCCCCAGCATTTT.

This clonotype was found many times. The chain uses TRBV19 and TRBJ1-3; no definite D call. V lost 4 bases and J 0 bases, leaving 13 bases between the germline ends. This CDR3 is built from 16 residues. The germline gives CDR1 LNHDA, CDR2 SQIVND (reference sequence). The CDR3 coding sequence is TGTGCCAGTAGTAAGGACGGCGCACCCTCTGGAAACACCATATATTTT. Translated, it gives CASSKDGAPSGNTIYF.

This clonotype occurred a few times. The chain couples TRBV18 to TRBJ1-2; D perhaps matches TRBD1 (5 bases). V was trimmed by 3 bases and J by 6 bases, leaving 11 bases between them. The CDR3 spans 13 residues. Germline CDR1 KGHSH, CDR2 LQKENI. CDR3 nucleotides: TGTGCCAGCTCACCCCAGACAGACGATGGCTACACCTTC. This gives the protein CASSPQTDDGYTF.

This clonotype was seen many times. The rearrangement links TRBV20-1 to TRBJ2-1; maybe TRBD1 (5 bases). CDR1 is DFQATT, CDR2 SNEGSKA, per germline (reference sequence). The CDR3 runs 15 residues. V was clipped by 1 base and J by 9 bases, with 19 bases between them. CDR3 protein: CSARAITGFDSEQFF. CDR3 in DNA: TGCAGTGCTAGAGCCATCACAGGTTTTGACAGTGAGCAGTTCTTC.

This chain joins TRBV27 and TRBJ2-2; no clear D gene. Trimming shortened V by 3 bases and J by 7 bases, and 18 bases separated the two germline ends. The CDR3 sequence is 16 residues long. Germline loops: CDR1 MNHEY, CDR2 SMNVEV (reference sequence). CDR3: CASSLFGSRFVGELFF. In DNA, the CDR3 is TGTGCCAGCAGTTTGTTTGGGTCGCGGTTCGTCGGGGAGCTGTTTTTT.

This clonotype occurred many times. The V call is TRBV4-1, the J call TRBJ2-1; TRBD2 agrees at 9 bases. The V segment lost 3 bases and the J segment 8 bases; nucleotides outside the gene matches: 8. Germline CDR1 reads MGHRA; CDR2 reads YSYEKL. The CDR3 is 15 residues long. The CDR3: CASSQGLASVDEQFF. CDR3 DNA sequence: TGCGCCAGCAGCCAGGGACTAGCTTCGGTCGATGAGCAGTTCTTC.

This clonotype was counted ten times or more. The chain combines TRBV29-1 with TRBJ2-3; D may be TRBD1 (5 bases). Germline lookup yields CDR1 SQVTM and CDR2 ANQGSEA. The CDR3 has 15 amino acids. The V end was cut by 0 bases, the J end by 3 bases, with 13 bases between. This chain's CDR3 is CSVEDGQGWTDTQYF. CDR3 DNA: TGCAGCGTTGAAGATGGGCAGGGATGGACAGATACGCAGTATTTT.

This clonotype was picked up many times. This chain connects TRBV7-9 to TRBJ2-2; the D is unclear. CDR3 length: 14 amino acids. Per the germline V gene, CDR1 is SEHNR and CDR2 is FQNEAQ (reference sequence). The V and J ends lost 1 base and 7 bases respectively, with 10 bases between them. The CDR3 sequence: CASSLVAMGGELFF. In DNA form, the CDR3 reads TGTGCCAGCAGCTTAGTCGCTATGGGCGGGGAGCTGTTTTTT.

This clonotype was counted a few times. V and J are TRBV5-1 and TRBJ1-4; 10 bases are a match to TRBD1. The V and J ends lost 2 bases and 3 bases, in that order; junction bases with no gene match: 4. Germline CDR1 is SGHRS and CDR2 is YFSETQ. CDR3 size: 16 residues. CDR3 DNA sequence: TGCGCCAGCAGCTTAAGGACAGGGGGTTCTAATGAAAAACTGTTTTTT. This codes for CASSLRTGGSNEKLFF.

This clonotype was detected only a few times. The chain uses TRBV12-3 or TRBV12-4 and TRBJ1-4, with 7 bases that match TRBD1. J gave up 3 bases and V 6 bases, and 4 bases lay outside the gene matches. The CDR3 covers 14 residues. The CDR3 nucleotides read TGTGCCAGCAGCACCGGGACAGCTAATGAAAAACTGTTTTTT. Translation: CASSTGTANEKLFF.

This clonotype was observed many times. The chain joins TRBV3-1 to TRBJ1-2; D call uncertain. The CDR3 spans 16 residues. With 0 bases removed from V and 0 bases from J, the gap between germline ends came to 11 bases. Germline V gene sequence: CDR1 LGHDT, CDR2 YNNKEL (reference sequence). CDR3 in DNA: TGTGCCAGCAGCCAAGATGGGATCTCGCCTAACTATGGCTACACCTTC. Its translation: CASSQDGISPNYGYTF.